A single T cell receptor (beta chain) is shown here with its context. Its target is not known. RNA extraction and reverse transcription yielded cDNA as sequencing template. Produced via immunoSEQ multiplex PCR; TCRdb's table is partial and in-frame only. The repertoire includes hundreds of thousands of clones, around 62% of them detected once, and approximately 0.44% sits in the top ten. This specimen belongs to a study of CD8+ T cells in alopecia areata. On the study more broadly: Each of the treated patients was given oral tofacitinib, 5 to 10 mg twice daily, for moderate-to-severe alopecia areata. Once tofacitinib had been taken for 6 to 18 months, 6 months off drug followed. Study results and caveats: Scalp data also include sequences from resident alphabeta T cells of normal skin. Whereas mice showed it more clearly, TCR sharing across patients was murkier, possibly because of HLA.

The germline V gene has CDR1 SEHNR and CDR2 FQNEAQ (reference sequence). Trimming pared 3 bases from V and 4 bases from J, leaving 9 bases between. This CDR3 is 13 amino acids long. The clonotype originates from a human donor with alopecia areata. V usage is TRBV7-9 and J usage is TRBJ1-2, with D unclear. Sequenced material: CD4+ T cells sorted from blood, taken at week 0. The CDR3 loop is CASSLFPGYGYTF. In DNA form, the CDR3 reads TGTGCCAGCAGCTTGTTCCCCGGCTATGGCTACACCTTC.